One and the same sample provided the 28 T cell receptor beta chains below, sequenced in a study of shared clonotypes between healthy human individuals. Using immunoSEQ multiplex PCR, the repertoire was profiled, and TCRdb retains in-frame clones only, with some absent. Among millions of clones listed, 85% to 95% were seen once. The sequenced sample was naive CD4+ T cells from PBMCs. Subset given: CD45RA+ positively selected. These receptors all come from a man aged 18 to 29 in good health. Some clones in this sample may be carry-over from other donors' samples.

CDR3 in DNA: TGTGCCAGCAGTCCCGGGACAGGGGGCGGTGAGCAGTTCTTC. This gives the protein CASSPGTGGGEQFF. The genes are TRBV7-7 and TRBJ2-1, with 12 bases matching TRBD1. With V trimmed by 6 bases and J by 9 bases, 6 bases remained unmatched. Germline CDR1 and CDR2: SSHAT and FNYEAQ (reference sequence). This CDR3 spans 14 amino acids.

V usage is TRBV4-2 and J usage is TRBJ1-5, with D uncertain. The germline CDR1 and CDR2 sequences are LGHNA and YNFKEQ. The CDR3 loop spans 14 amino acids. Trimming removed 0 bases from V and 5 bases from J, with 8 bases in between. The CDR3 region is CASSQDPEYQPQHF. For the CDR3, the DNA is TGTGCCAGCAGCCAAGATCCGGAGTATCAGCCCCAGCATTTT.

The rearrangement links TRBV5-1 to TRBJ2-5; no reliable D call. Trimming left V 0 bases short and J 5 bases short, with 11 bases between. The germline CDR1 and CDR2 sequences are SGHRS and YFSETQ. This CDR3 is 14 amino acids long. The CDR3 nucleotides read TGCGCCAGCAGCTTGGAGGTGGGTTATGAGACCCAGTACTTC. Amino acids: CASSLEVGYETQYF. The whole variable domain, filled in from reference TRBV5-1 and TRBJ2-5, reads KAGVTQTPRYLIKTRGQQVTLSCSPISGHRSVSWYQQTPGQGLQFLFEYFSETQRNKGNFPGRFSGRQFSNSRSEMNVSTLELGDSALYLCASSLEVGYETQYFGPGTRLLVL.

V gene TRBV2 combines with J gene TRBJ2-1, with 10 bases identical to TRBD2. V lost 11 bases and J lost 1; bases outside the gene matches: 8. Looked up from germline, CDR1 is SNHLY and CDR2 is FYNNEI. The length of the CDR3 is 15 residues. For the CDR3, the DNA is TGTGCCGACGGCAGCGGGAGGGCTTCCTACAATGAGCAGTTCTTC. Translation gives CADGSGRASYNEQFF.

The chain combines TRBV2 with TRBJ1-4; D is possibly TRBD1 (6 bases). V lost 11 bases, J lost 5 bases, and 18 bases lay in between. CDR1 SNHLY and CDR2 FYNNEI come from the germline V gene. There are 14 residues in the CDR3. For the CDR3, the DNA is TGTGCCGGACGGGGGGGCGCGGAGAATGAAAAACTGTTTTTT. Residues: CAGRGGAENEKLFF.

The V and J genes are TRBV9 and TRBJ2-1; 11 nucleotides agree with TRBD2. This CDR3 contains 16 residues. V was clipped by 4 bases and J by 6 bases; unmatched bases: 9. Germline CDR1 SGDLS, CDR2 YYNGEE. The CDR3 nucleotides read TGTGCCAGCAGCCCCGGGACTAGCGGATTCTTCAATGAGCAGTTCTTC. The encoded protein is CASSPGTSGFFNEQFF.

The rearrangement links TRBV6-5 to TRBJ2-7, with 10 bases that match TRBD1. Germline CDR1 and CDR2: MNHEY and SVGAGI. This CDR3 has 14 residues. V shed 1 base and J 6 bases; nucleotides not matched to a gene: 3. CDR3 sequence (DNA): TGTGCCAGCAGTTACTATCGGGACAGGGGCGAGCAGTACTTC. This translates into CASSYYRDRGEQYF.

This chain links TRBV4-3 with TRBJ1-2, with D possibly TRBD1 on 5 matching bases. Per the germline V gene, CDR1 is LGHNA and CDR2 is YSLEER. V was cut by 0 bases and J by 14 bases, with 19 bases left in between. This CDR3 has 14 residues. CDR3 sequence (DNA): TGCGCCAGCAGCCAAGATCCAAGGAGGGGATCGAGTACCTTC. Its translation: CASSQDPRRGSSTF.

The genes are TRBV5-1 and TRBJ2-5, with 14 positions matching TRBD2. The CDR3 contains 15 residues. Germline assignment: CDR1 SGHRS and CDR2 YFSETQ. The junction had 4 bases not matched to a gene; V was cut back by 4 bases and J by 5 bases. CDR3 amino acids: CASSQGLAGAETQYF. CDR3 bases: TGCGCCAGCAGCCAGGGACTAGCGGGAGCCGAGACCCAGTACTTC.

The chain carries TRBV30 and TRBJ1-4, with D perhaps TRBD1 (5 bases). The V and J ends lost 3 bases and 14 bases respectively, with 13 bases between them. CDR3 length: 11 amino acids. Germline CDR1 is GTSNPN and CDR2 is SVGIG (reference sequence). CDR3 bases: TGTGCCTGGAGCTCCGGGGGAGGGCTGTTTTTT. As protein: CAWSSGGGLFF. Full variable domain (missing parts from reference TRBV30 and TRBJ1-4): SQTIHQWPATLVQPVGSPLSLECTVEGTSNPNLYWYRQAAGRGLQLLFYSVGIGQISSEVPQNLSASRPQDRQFILSSKKLLLSDSGFYLCAWSSGGGLFFGSGTQLSVL.

The chain couples TRBV30 to TRBJ2-6, with D uncertain. Trimming removed 2 bases from V and 3 bases from J, with 5 bases in between. This CDR3 region has 13 residues. CDR1 and CDR2 (germline): GTSNPN, SVGIG (reference sequence). The CDR3 coding sequence is TGTGCCTGGAGTCCATTTGGGGCCAACGTCCTGACTTTC. Amino acids: CAWSPFGANVLTF.

This chain connects TRBV19 to TRBJ2-5, with D maybe TRBD1 (6 bases). The germline V and J ends were trimmed by 5 bases and 3 bases, with 10 bases remaining between them. The V gene's germline CDR1 is LNHDA and CDR2 SQIVND (reference sequence). The length of the CDR3 is 13 residues. This CDR3 reads CASSVNREETQYF. The CDR3, as DNA: TGTGCCAGTAGTGTAAACAGGGAAGAGACCCAGTACTTC.

Worth noting for this clone: The same CDR3 is also encoded by other DNA sequences in this sample. The V gene is TRBV10-3, the J gene TRBJ2-5; D is undetermined. Between the trimmed V and J ends, which lost 0 bases and 2 bases, there was a span of 7 bases. The V gene's germline CDR1 is ENHRY and CDR2 SYGVKD. The CDR3 consists of 14 residues. CDR3 amino acids: CAISESLIQETQYF. The CDR3 coding sequence is TGTGCCATCAGTGAGTCCCTCATACAAGAGACCCAGTACTTC.

In this sample, this clone turned up once. The identical CDR3 is also encoded by other nucleotide sequences in the sample. This chain links TRBV7-3 with TRBJ2-2; 9 bases are shared with TRBD2. V lost 2 bases to trimming and J lost 5 bases; unmatched junction nucleotides: 3. The CDR3 spans 15 residues. Germline CDR1 and CDR2: SGHTA and FQGTGA. The CDR3, as DNA: TGTGCCAGCAGCTTAGGGCTAGCGGGGACCGGGGAGCTGTTTTTT. Translating it yields CASSLGLAGTGELFF.

Here the CDR3 DNA reads TGTGCCAGCTCACCACTCGGGGGCATGAACACTGAAGCTTTCTTT. As protein: CASSPLGGMNTEAFF. The V and J genes are TRBV18 and TRBJ1-1; TRBD1 is a possible D gene (6 bases). Germline-derived CDR1 and CDR2 are KGHSH and LQKENI. V was trimmed by 1 base and J by 0 bases, leaving 9 bases between them. This CDR3 has 15 amino acids.

Here the CDR3 reads CASSSGQGREQYF. Here the CDR3 DNA reads TGTGCCAGCAGCTCGGGACAGGGGCGCGAGCAGTACTTC. J is TRBJ2-7 and V is TRBV9, with TRBD1 matching 10 bases. The CDR3 sequence is 13 residues long. Germline V gives CDR1 SGDLS, CDR2 YYNGEE. J was trimmed by 6 bases and V by 4 bases; bases with no gene match: 4. The whole variable domain, remainder taken from reference TRBV9 and TRBJ2-7, is DSGVTQTPKHLITATGQRVTLRCSPRSGDLSVYWYQQSLDQGLQFLIQYYNGEERAKGNILERFSAQQFPDLHSELNLSSLELGDSALYFCASSSGQGREQYFGPGTRLTVT.

V gene TRBV18 combines with J gene TRBJ2-5; perhaps TRBD2 as D (6 bases). Trimming removed 3 bases at V and 0 bases at J, with 11 bases between. The V gene's germline CDR1 is KGHSH and CDR2 LQKENI. The CDR3 extends over 15 amino acids. In DNA, the CDR3 is TGTGCCAGCTCACCGCCTAGCGAATACCAAGAGACCCAGTACTTC. Encoded protein: CASSPPSEYQETQYF.

The chain links TRBV7-9 to TRBJ2-7, with D perhaps TRBD1 (6 bases). The germline gives CDR1 SEHNR, CDR2 FQNEAQ (reference sequence). This CDR3 comprises 16 residues. V was trimmed by 5 bases and J by 1 base, leaving 18 bases between them. The chain's CDR3 is CASSASPGTRSYEQYF. The CDR3 nucleotides read TGTGCCAGCAGCGCCAGCCCCGGGACACGGTCCTACGAGCAGTACTTC.

Concerning this clone: The same CDR3 is also encoded by other DNA sequences in this sample. The chain links TRBV28 to TRBJ2-3; D ambiguous. Germline CDR1 reads MDHEN; CDR2 reads SYDVKM. V was clipped by 2 bases and J by 4 bases, with 7 bases between them. CDR3 length: 13 amino acids. The CDR3 DNA is TGTGCCAGCAGTTTAAGGGCTCCAGATACGCAGTATTTT. Protein sequence: CASSLRAPDTQYF.

About this clone: At the DNA level, this CDR3 is encoded by other sequences in the same sample as well. The rearrangement joins TRBV6-6 to TRBJ2-1; D not certain. The CDR3 length is 11 residues. Germline CDR1 MNHNY, CDR2 SVGAGI (reference sequence). V was trimmed by 3 bases and J by 6 bases, leaving 3 bases between them. The CDR3 region is CASSYFNEQFF. DNA of the CDR3: TGTGCCAGCAGTTATTTCAATGAGCAGTTCTTC.

The V gene is TRBV29-1, the J gene TRBJ2-4; D uncertain. The CDR3 contains 12 residues. Germline CDR1 and CDR2: SQVTM and ANQGSEA. With 6 bases removed from V and 5 bases from J, the gap between germline ends came to 11 bases. CDR3 DNA sequence: TGCAGCGTCGTACGGAGAGAAAACATTCAGTACTTC. As protein: CSVVRRENIQYF.

The gene calls are TRBV5-4 and TRBJ2-2, with D hard to call. Between the trimmed V and J ends, which lost 2 bases and 4 bases, there was a span of 9 bases. From germline, CDR1 is SGHNT and CDR2 YYREEE (reference sequence). This CDR3 is built from 14 residues. The CDR3 DNA reads as TGTGCCAGCAGCTTCTTTTGGGGCACCGGGGAGCTGTTTTTT. Its protein is CASSFFWGTGELFF.

The chain joins TRBV6-1 to TRBJ1-1; the match to TRBD1 covers 7 bases. The CDR3 spans 15 residues. Per the germline V gene, CDR1 is MNHNS and CDR2 is SASEGT. The junction had 4 bases not matched to a gene; V was cut back by 0 bases and J by 3 bases. CDR3 DNA sequence: TGTGCCAGCAGTGAAGCCAAGGGGGCGTACACTGAAGCTTTCTTT. It is translated as CASSEAKGAYTEAFF.

Turning to this clone: This sample also contains other DNA sequences that code for the same CDR3. V and J are TRBV7-9 and TRBJ2-7; 7 nucleotides line up with TRBD1. CDR3 length: 14 residues. J gave up 2 bases and V 1 base, and 2 bases lay outside the gene matches. Germline V gene lookup returns CDR1 SEHNR and CDR2 FQNEAQ (reference sequence). In DNA form, the CDR3 reads TGTGCCAGCAGCTTAGGGGGACAGACCTACGAGCAGTACTTC. It codes for CASSLGGQTYEQYF. Full variable domain (remainder filled in from reference TRBV7-9 and TRBJ2-7): DTGVSQNPRHKITKRGQNVTFRCDPISEHNRLYWYRQTLGQGPEFLTYFQNEAQLEKSRLLSDRFSAERPKGSFSTLEIQRTEQGDSAMYLCASSLGGQTYEQYFGPGTRLTVT.

This chain connects TRBV5-6 to TRBJ2-7; 10 bases match TRBD2. CDR1 and CDR2 (germline): SGHDT, YYEEEE. The CDR3 has 14 amino acids. The V and J ends lost 5 bases and 2 bases, in that order; junction bases with no gene match: 4. The CDR3 nucleotides are TGTGCCAGCAGGTCGGGACTAGCGCCCTACGAGCAGTACTTC. Translating it yields CASRSGLAPYEQYF.

This rearrangement joins TRBV18 to TRBJ1-5; D is unresolved. V was clipped by 6 bases and J by 1 base, with 19 bases between them. The CDR3 loop spans 17 amino acids. Germline assignment: CDR1 KGHSH and CDR2 LQKENI. CDR3 sequence (DNA): TGTGCCAGCTCTCCAGTCGTGGTGGACTCGAGCAATCAGCCCCAGCATTTT. This codes for CASSPVVVDSSNQPQHF.

The chain employs TRBV5-1 and TRBJ2-3; 7 bases map to TRBD2. Per the germline V gene, CDR1 is SGHRS and CDR2 is YFSETQ. The CDR3 is 16 residues long. V dropped 0 bases and J dropped 2; count of bases not matched to a gene: 6. The DNA for the CDR3 is TGCGCCAGCAGCTTGGGTGGGACTACGATCACAGATACGCAGTATTTT. Amino acids: CASSLGGTTITDTQYF.

This chain connects TRBV5-5 to TRBJ1-5; no reliable D call. The V gene's germline CDR1 is SGHKS and CDR2 YYEKEE (reference sequence). This CDR3 region has 13 residues. V lost 4 bases and J lost 10, with 15 bases in between. CDR3 residues: CASSRGEVGPQHF. As DNA, the CDR3 is TGTGCCAGCAGCCGAGGAGAGGTTGGCCCCCAGCATTTT.